This TCR beta chain was identified during a study of OX40 agonist ivuxolimab in advanced cancers. Whole-study context: Every 2 weeks, patients received ivuxolimab intravenously, dosed at 0.01 to 10 mg/kg. Those enrolled were roughly 80% male, with a mean age of around 60 years and ages from roughly 23 to 79.

Remarks on this clone: Other DNA sequences of this sample code for an identical CDR3.

Generated by immunoSEQ multiplex PCR, the TCRdb table keeps only in-frame clones and is missing some. The sample has tens of thousands of clones; about 86% are singletons. This sample comprised CD4+ or CD8+ T cells sorted from blood, obtained in a trial of the OX40 agonist ivuxolimab. The TCR originated in an adult with an advanced solid tumor such as melanoma, head and neck, liver or kidney cancer.

The CDR3 DNA reads as TGTGCCAGTAGTATTATGGGACAGTTCTATGGCTACACCTTC. Its protein product is CASSIMGQFYGYTF. The chain uses TRBV19 and TRBJ1-2, with 7 bases matching TRBD1. The CDR3 has 14 residues. Trimming cost V 3 bases and J 4 bases; bases outside gene matches: 5. The germline CDR1 and CDR2 sequences are LNHDA and SQIVND (reference sequence).